Given below is one T cell receptor beta chain in context. Its antigen is not known. Terminally differentiated effector memory CD45RA+ cells were excluded from the naive CD8 cells, which were CD45RO-negative and positively selected for CCR7. This entry belongs to a study of shared clonotypes between healthy human individuals. General observations from the study: The small donor group covered limited genetic and exposure diversity. In general, naive subsets displayed greater estimated richness than memory subsets did. The naive CD4 repertoires of several donors were compared, and about 5% of clonotypes were shared.

Splitting of each subset's genomic DNA was done evenly across several immunoSEQ plates. Clones were read by immunoSEQ multiplex PCR, and TCRdb kept only the in-frame ones, dropping some. The sample lists over 2,000,000 clones, just over 90% occurring once. The CDR3 length is 11 residues. V lost 6 bases, J lost 9 bases, and 12 bases lay in between. The germline V gene encodes CDR1 SQVTM and CDR2 ANQGSEA. The receptor was isolated from a man younger than 35 in good health. Some clones in this sample may be carry-over from other donors' samples. V is TRBV29-1 and J is TRBJ1-5, with a tentative D call TRBD1 (6 bases). Material: naive CD8+ T cells from PBMCs. CDR3 amino acids: CSVIGGRPQHF. The CDR3 DNA reads TGCAGCGTGATAGGGGGAAGGCCCCAGCATTTT. The full variable domain, in which reference TRBV29-1 and TRBJ1-5 provide the parts outside the CDR3, is SAVISQKPSRDICQRGTSLTIQCQVDSQVTMMFWYRQQPGQSLTLIATANQGSEATYESGFVIDKFPISRPNLTFSTLTVSNMSPEDSSIYLCSVIGGRPQHFGDGTRLSIL.